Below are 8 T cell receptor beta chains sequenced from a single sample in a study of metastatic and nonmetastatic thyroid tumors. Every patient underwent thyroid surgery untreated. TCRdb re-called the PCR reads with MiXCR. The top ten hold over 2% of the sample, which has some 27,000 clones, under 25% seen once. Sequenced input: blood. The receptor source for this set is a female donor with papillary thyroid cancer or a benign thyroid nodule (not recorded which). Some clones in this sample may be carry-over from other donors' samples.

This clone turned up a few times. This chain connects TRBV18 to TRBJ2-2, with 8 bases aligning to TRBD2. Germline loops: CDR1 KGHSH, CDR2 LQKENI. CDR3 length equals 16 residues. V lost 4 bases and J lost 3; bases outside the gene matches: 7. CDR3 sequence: CASSRDGRAHTGELFF. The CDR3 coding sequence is TGTGCCAGCTCACGGGACGGGAGGGCCCACACCGGGGAGCTGTTTTTT. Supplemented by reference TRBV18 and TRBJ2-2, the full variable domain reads NAGVMQNPRHLVRRRGQEARLRCSPMKGHSHVYWYRQLPEEGLKFMVYLQKENIIDESGMPKERFSAEFPKEGPSILRIQQVVRGDSAAYFCASSRDGRAHTGELFFGEGSRLTVL.

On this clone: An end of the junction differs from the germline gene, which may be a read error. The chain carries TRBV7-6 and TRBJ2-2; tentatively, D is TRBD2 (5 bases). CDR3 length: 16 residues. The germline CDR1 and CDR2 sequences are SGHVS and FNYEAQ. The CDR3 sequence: CASSLVVGRGTGELFF. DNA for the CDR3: TGCGCCAGCAGCTTAGTGGTTGGTCGGGGCACCGGGGAGCTGTTTTTT.

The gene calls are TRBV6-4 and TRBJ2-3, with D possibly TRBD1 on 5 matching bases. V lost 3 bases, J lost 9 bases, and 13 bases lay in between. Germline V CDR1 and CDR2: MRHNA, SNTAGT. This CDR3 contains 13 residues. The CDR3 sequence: CASSEGETGTQYF. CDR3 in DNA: TGTGCCAGCAGTGAGGGTGAAACAGGCACGCAGTATTTT.

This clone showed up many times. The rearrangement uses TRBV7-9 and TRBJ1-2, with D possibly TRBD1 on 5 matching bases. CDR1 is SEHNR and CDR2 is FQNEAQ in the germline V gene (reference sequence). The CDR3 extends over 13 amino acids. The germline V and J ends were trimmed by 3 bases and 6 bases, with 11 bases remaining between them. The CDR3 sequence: CASSFPGHDGYTF. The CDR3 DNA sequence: TGTGCCAGCAGCTTTCCAGGGCATGATGGCTACACCTTC.

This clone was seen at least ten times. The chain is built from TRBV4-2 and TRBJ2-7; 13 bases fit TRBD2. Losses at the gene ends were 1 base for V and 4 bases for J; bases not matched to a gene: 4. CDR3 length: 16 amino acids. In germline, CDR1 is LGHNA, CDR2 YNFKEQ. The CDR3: CASSQGTSGSGYEQYF. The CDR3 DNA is TGTGCCAGCAGCCAAGGGACTAGCGGGAGCGGGTACGAGCAGTACTTC.

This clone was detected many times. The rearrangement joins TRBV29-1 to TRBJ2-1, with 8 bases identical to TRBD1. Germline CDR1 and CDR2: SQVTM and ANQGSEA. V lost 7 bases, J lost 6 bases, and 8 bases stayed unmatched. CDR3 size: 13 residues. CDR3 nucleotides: TGCAGCGCCGCGACAGGGGATCGCAATGAGCAGTTCTTC. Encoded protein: CSAATGDRNEQFF.

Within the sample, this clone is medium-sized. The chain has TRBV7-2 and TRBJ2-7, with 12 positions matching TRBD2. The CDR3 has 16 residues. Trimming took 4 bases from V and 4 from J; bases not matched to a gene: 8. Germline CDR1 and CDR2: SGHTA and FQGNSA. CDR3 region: CASSSTSGRLNYEQYF. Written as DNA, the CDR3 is TGTGCCAGCAGCTCTACTAGCGGGAGGCTTAATTACGAGCAGTACTTC.

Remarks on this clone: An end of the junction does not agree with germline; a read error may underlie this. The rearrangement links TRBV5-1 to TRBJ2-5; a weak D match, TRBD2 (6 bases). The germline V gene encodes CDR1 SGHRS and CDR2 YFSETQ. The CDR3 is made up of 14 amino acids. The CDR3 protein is CGSSFERREETQYF. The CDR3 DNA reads TGCGGCAGCAGCTTCGAGCGGAGGGAAGAGACCCAGTACTTC. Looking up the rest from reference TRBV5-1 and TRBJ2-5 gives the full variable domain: KAGVTQTPRYLIKTRGQQVTLSCSPISGHRSVSWYQQTPGQGLQFLFEYFSETQRNKGNFPGRFSGRQFSNSRSEMNVSTLELGDSALYLCGSSFERREETQYFGPGTRLLVL.